This T cell receptor (beta chain) was observed in a study of T-cell reconstitution after alpha-beta-depleted transplantation in children. General study points: When one year had passed after transplant, most T-cell counts and diversity came from newly produced T cells.

V lost 7 bases, J lost 4 bases, and 8 bases stayed unmatched. This CDR3 is 15 amino acids long. Germline CDR1 reads MNHNS; CDR2 reads SASEGT. Unique molecular identifiers were used in preparing the TCRbeta library. TCRdb fed the PCR reads into MiXCR, producing one record per CDR3 protein. The sample shows 350,000 to 500,000 distinct CDR3 sequences, approximately 42% of them seen only once. Regarding this clonotype: Its antigen is still unknown.

This specimen was PBMCs, taken before TCRalphabeta/CD19-depleted stem cell transplant. The chain carries TRBV6-1 and TRBJ2-1; 9 bases agree with TRBD1. This receptor was obtained from a girl aged 2-9 years with aplastic anemia, due to receive a stem cell transplant. The chain's CDR3 is CASKKQGALYNEQFF. DNA of the CDR3: TGTGCCAGCAAAAAACAGGGGGCGTTATACAATGAGCAGTTCTTC.